One and the same sample provided the 8 T cell receptor beta chains below, sequenced in a study of T cells in Graves' hyperthyroidism and ophthalmopathy. Researchers took RNA transcripts and amplified the TCR beta CDR3 regions from them. HTBI primers were the set used in a first-round RT-PCR of the TCR CDR3. TCRdb re-called the multiplex PCR reads through MiXCR, storing one row per CDR3 protein. The table lists a few hundred thousand distinct CDR3 sequences, around 25% of them singletons. Sequences were obtained from blood. The source of these receptors is a man aged 50 to 59 with Graves' hyperthyroidism.

CDR3 residues: CASSFRTGPPYEQYF. The DNA for the CDR3 is TGTGCCAGCAGTTTCCGGACAGGGCCTCCCTACGAGCAGTACTTC. V is TRBV6-2 or TRBV6-3 and J is TRBJ2-7; TRBD1 matches 8 bases. CDR1 is MNHEY, CDR2 SVGEGT, per germline. Losses at the gene ends were 4 bases for V and 2 bases for J; bases not matched to a gene: 7. This CDR3 contains 15 residues.

On this clonotype itself: Just one base apart from a much larger clone, this may be a read error. V and J are TRBV6-6 and TRBJ2-5, with D maybe TRBD2 (5 bases). Germline V CDR1 and CDR2: MNHNY, SVGAGI (reference sequence). CDR3 size: 14 residues. CDR3 in amino acids: CASSYRTRQEAQYF. The DNA of the CDR3 is TGTGCCAGCAGTTACCGGACTCGTCAAGAGGCCCAGTACTTC.

This clonotype was seen a handful of times. The rearrangement links TRBV7-2 to TRBJ1-2, with 8 bases identical to TRBD1. Trimming at V came to 3 bases and at J to 7 bases, leaving 7 bases not matched to a gene. This CDR3 contains 14 residues. CDR1 and CDR2 (germline): SGHTA, FQGNSA. In nucleotides, the CDR3 is TGTGCCAGCAGCTTGACAGGGGTCGGGGGTGGCTACACCTTC. As protein: CASSLTGVGGGYTF.

This clonotype was seen many times. J is TRBJ2-7 and V is TRBV20-1; D remains unclear. From germline, CDR1 is DFQATT and CDR2 SNEGSKA (reference sequence). V lost 3 bases and J 4 bases, leaving 7 bases between the germline ends. The CDR3 is 11 residues long. This CDR3 reads CSASYRYEQYF. The CDR3 DNA follows: TGCAGTGCTAGTTACCGTTACGAGCAGTACTTC.

The rearrangement joins TRBV3-1 to TRBJ2-5; possible D gene TRBD2, 6 bases. Germline V CDR1 and CDR2: LGHDT, YNNKEL (reference sequence). CDR3 length: 17 residues. Trimming removed 3 bases at V and 3 bases at J, with 20 bases between. The CDR3 here is CASSHSRQRVSEETQYF. The CDR3 nucleotides read TGTGCCAGCAGCCATTCCCGACAGCGGGTATCAGAAGAGACCCAGTACTTC.

Note on this clonotype: Given a much more abundant clone one base away, this may be a read error. This chain joins TRBV11-2 and TRBJ2-2; TRBD2 might be the D (5 bases). V gave up 6 bases and J gave up 7 bases, with 18 bases separating them. The CDR3 totals 15 residues. Germline V lookup: CDR1 SGHAT, CDR2 FQNNGV. The CDR3 nucleotides read TGTGCCAGCAGAATAGATGCCCGGGATATCGGGGAGCTGTTTTTT. Its protein product is CASRIDARDIGELFF.

The sample holds a few counts of this clonotype. The rearrangement links TRBV4-2 to TRBJ2-3, with D possibly being TRBD2 (6 bases). The CDR3 is 15 residues long. V was clipped by 4 bases and J by 2 bases, with 13 bases between them. The V gene's germline CDR1 is LGHNA and CDR2 YNFKEQ. This chain's CDR3 is CASSPGTPNTDTQYF. CDR3 nucleotide sequence: TGTGCCAGCAGCCCCGGGACTCCAAACACAGATACGCAGTATTTT.

This clonotype was observed a few times. The rearrangement links TRBV6-1 to TRBJ2-1; D possibly corresponds to TRBD1 (9 bases). The CDR3 spans 21 residues. With 5 bases removed from V and 0 bases from J, the gap between germline ends came to 29 bases. CDR1 and CDR2 from the germline V gene are MNHNS and SASEGT. CDR3 sequence (DNA): TGTGCCAGCAGTTTCCGGGGGGGACAGGGCTCCTTACTGAGCTCCTACAATGAGCAGTTCTTC. It specifies CASSFRGGQGSLLSSYNEQFF.